Each of the 19 T cell receptor beta chains below was sequenced from the same sample in a study of shared clonotypes between healthy human individuals. CD45RO-negative CD8 cells positively selected for CCR7 made up the naive population, which excluded terminally differentiated effector memory CD45RA+ cells. The table came from immunoSEQ multiplex PCR; TCRdb's copy has only in-frame clones and leaves some out. This table has over 2,000,000 clones, roughly 95% appearing once. The sample taken for sequencing was naive CD8+ T cells from PBMCs. These TCRs come from a man aged 18-30 years in good health. Some clones in this sample may be carry-over from other donors' samples.

The chain joins TRBV19 to TRBJ2-7; D is unclear. Germline V gene lookup returns CDR1 LNHDA and CDR2 SQIVND (reference sequence). The V and J ends lost 2 bases and 3 bases respectively, with 8 bases between them. The CDR3 runs 13 residues. DNA for the CDR3: TGTGCCAGTAGTATATGGGCAGGCTACGAGCAGTACTTC. It translates to CASSIWAGYEQYF. Filled out from reference TRBV19 and TRBJ2-7, the complete variable domain reads DGGITQSPKYLFRKEGQNVTLSCEQNLNHDAMYWYRQDPGQGLRLIYYSQIVNDFQKGDIAEGYSVSREKKESFPLTVTSAQKNPTAFYLCASSIWAGYEQYFGPGTRLTVT.

This clone has only a few counts. The chain carries TRBV30 and TRBJ1-1, with D possibly TRBD1 on 6 matching bases. This CDR3 is built from 13 residues. The germline V and J ends were trimmed by 2 bases and 7 bases, with 14 bases remaining between them. Germline V gene lookup returns CDR1 GTSNPN and CDR2 SVGIG (reference sequence). CDR3 sequence: CAWSKGVWYEAFF. CDR3 nucleotides: TGTGCCTGGAGTAAGGGGGTTTGGTATGAAGCTTTCTTT. Based on the CDR3 plus reference TRBV30 and TRBJ1-1, the full variable domain is SQTIHQWPATLVQPVGSPLSLECTVEGTSNPNLYWYRQAAGRGLQLLFYSVGIGQISSEVPQNLSASRPQDRQFILSSKKLLLSDSGFYLCAWSKGVWYEAFFGQGTRLTVV.

This chain joins TRBV18 and TRBJ2-1, with D perhaps given as TRBD1 or TRBD2 (5 bases each). The germline V gene encodes CDR1 KGHSH and CDR2 LQKENI. V was pared by 2 bases and J by 6 bases, with 17 bases between. The CDR3 has 16 residues. CDR3 coding DNA: TGTGCCAGCTCACCAGTTTTTGCGGGTAGGGGCAATGAGCAGTTCTTC. Translated: CASSPVFAGRGNEQFF.

The chain uses TRBV10-3 and TRBJ1-5, with 9 bases fitting TRBD1. There are 17 residues in the CDR3. Germline lookup yields CDR1 ENHRY and CDR2 SYGVKD. The trim removed 5 bases at V and 0 bases at J, leaving 8 bases unmatched. CDR3 residues: CAISPGQGTNSNQPQHF. The CDR3 DNA follows: TGTGCCATCAGTCCCGGACAGGGGACTAATAGCAATCAGCCCCAGCATTTT.

This chain connects TRBV27 to TRBJ2-7, with D possibly being TRBD1 or TRBD2 (6 bases each). This CDR3 spans 14 amino acids. The germline V gene encodes CDR1 MNHEY and CDR2 SMNVEV (reference sequence). Trimming stripped 5 bases from V and 7 bases from J, with 18 bases between. CDR3 nucleotide sequence: TGTGCCAGCAGTCCAGGGGCCGGGGGACTGGAGCAGTACTTC. Translated: CASSPGAGGLEQYF.

The CDR3 nucleotides read TGTGCCAGCAGCGGTGCCCTGAAAAACATTCAGTACTTC. It encodes CASSGALKNIQYF. This chain uses TRBV9 with TRBJ2-4; D gene uncertain. The CDR3 extends over 13 amino acids. Germline V gene lookup returns CDR1 SGDLS and CDR2 YYNGEE. Trimming cost V 3 bases and J 4 bases, with 8 bases left between them.

In this sample, this clone turned up once. J is TRBJ2-7 and V is TRBV9, with TRBD2 matching 10 bases. Germline lookup yields CDR1 SGDLS and CDR2 YYNGEE. CDR3 size: 16 residues. Germline trimming cut 4 bases from V and 0 bases from J; bases unmatched to any gene: 7. The DNA for the CDR3 is TGTGCCAGCAGCCATGGACTAGCGGAAAGCTCCTACGAGCAGTACTTC. Amino acids: CASSHGLAESSYEQYF.

V gene TRBV9 combines with J gene TRBJ2-1; 8 bases match TRBD2. The CDR3 loop spans 16 amino acids. Unmatched junction bases numbered 14, after V lost 4 bases and J lost 8 bases. Germline CDR1 SGDLS, CDR2 YYNGEE. In DNA form, the CDR3 reads TGTGCCAGCAGCCCAGCGGCGGGAGGAGGTACATATGAGCAGTTCTTC. Amino acids: CASSPAAGGGTYEQFF. The full variable domain, completed using reference TRBV9 and TRBJ2-1, is DSGVTQTPKHLITATGQRVTLRCSPRSGDLSVYWYQQSLDQGLQFLIQYYNGEERAKGNILERFSAQQFPDLHSELNLSSLELGDSALYFCASSPAAGGGTYEQFFGPGTRLTVL.

The chain joins TRBV2 to TRBJ2-1; 7 bases match TRBD2. The germline CDR1 and CDR2 sequences are SNHLY and FYNNEI. The CDR3 runs 13 residues. J gave up 4 bases and V 10 bases, and 7 bases lay outside the gene matches. The CDR3, as DNA: TGTGCCACGATCCGGGGAGGGTACAATGAGCAGTTCTTC. Translated, it gives CATIRGGYNEQFF.

This chain connects TRBV29-1 to TRBJ1-2; D unclear. From germline, CDR1 is SQVTM and CDR2 ANQGSEA. Deletions cut 3 bases from V and 0 bases from J, with 14 bases between. The CDR3 has 15 residues. CDR3 DNA sequence: TGCAGCGTTGACCCCCGTAAGGGAGCTAACTATGGCTACACCTTC. Amino acids: CSVDPRKGANYGYTF.

The V call is TRBV27, the J call TRBJ2-5; 7 positions agree with TRBD1. CDR3 length: 16 residues. Unmatched junction bases numbered 11, after V lost 6 bases and J lost 1 base. Germline V gene lookup returns CDR1 MNHEY and CDR2 SMNVEV (reference sequence). The CDR3 protein is CASRKGGQAFQETQYF. The CDR3 bases are TGTGCCAGCAGAAAAGGAGGACAGGCGTTCCAAGAGACCCAGTACTTC.

V is TRBV7-9 and J is TRBJ2-3; 11 positions agree with TRBD2. The CDR3 runs to 16 residues. CDR1 is SEHNR, CDR2 FQNEAQ, per germline (reference sequence). The J segment lost 4 bases and the V segment lost 5 bases, leaving 8 bases of the junction unmatched. The CDR3 coding sequence is TGTGCCAGCAGCCAAACTAGCGGGAGAGGGGCAGATACGCAGTATTTT. Translated, it gives CASSQTSGRGADTQYF.

This chain links TRBV7-9 with TRBJ1-2, with 7 bases aligning to TRBD1. CDR1 and CDR2 (germline): SEHNR, FQNEAQ (reference sequence). V lost 0 bases, J lost 8 bases, and 12 bases stayed unmatched. CDR3 length equals 16 residues. The CDR3 is CASSLAPPTGVGGYTF. The CDR3 DNA follows: TGTGCCAGCAGCTTAGCCCCCCCTACAGGGGTGGGGGGCTACACCTTC. The whole variable domain, filled in from reference TRBV7-9 and TRBJ1-2, reads DTGVSQNPRHKITKRGQNVTFRCDPISEHNRLYWYRQTLGQGPEFLTYFQNEAQLEKSRLLSDRFSAERPKGSFSTLEIQRTEQGDSAMYLCASSLAPPTGVGGYTFGSGTRLTVV.

The V gene is TRBV28, the J gene TRBJ2-2; TRBD2 matches at 7 bases. Losses at the gene ends were 6 bases for V and 1 base for J; bases not matched to a gene: 8. Germline-derived CDR1 and CDR2 are MDHEN and SYDVKM. The CDR3 is made up of 16 amino acids. The CDR3, as DNA: TGTGCCAGCAGGGGGGGGATTGAGTGGAACACCGGGGAGCTGTTTTTT. Amino acids: CASRGGIEWNTGELFF.

The chain is built from TRBV11-2 and TRBJ2-7; D is uncertain. This CDR3 has 13 residues. Deletions cut 1 base from V and 5 bases from J, with 9 bases between. CDR1 and CDR2 (germline): SGHAT, FQNNGV. The CDR3 bases are TGTGCCAGCAGCTTAGTGAGCCCACACGAGCAGTACTTC. Translated: CASSLVSPHEQYF.

This chain links TRBV5-6 with TRBJ2-1; the match to TRBD2 covers 10 bases. The CDR3 consists of 14 residues. CDR1 is SGHDT and CDR2 is YYEEEE in the germline V gene. After removal of 1 base from V and 8 bases from J, the junction contained 3 bases not matched to a gene. The DNA for the CDR3 is TGTGCCAGCAGCTTGCCTAGCGGGAGCCATGAGCAGTTCTTC. Translating gives CASSLPSGSHEQFF.

The rearrangement uses TRBV2 and TRBJ1-2, with D uncertain. The germline CDR1 and CDR2 sequences are SNHLY and FYNNEI. V lost 2 bases, J lost 5 bases, and 15 bases lay in between. The CDR3 has 15 residues. The CDR3: CASSETFSTGYGYTF. The CDR3 bases are TGTGCCAGCAGTGAAACTTTCTCAACGGGTTATGGCTACACCTTC. The full variable domain, its missing parts supplied by reference TRBV2 and TRBJ1-2, is EPEVTQTPSHQVTQMGQEVILRCVPISNHLYFYWYRQILGQKVEFLVSFYNNEISEKSEIFDDQFSVERPDGSNFTLKIRSTKLEDSAMYFCASSETFSTGYGYTFGSGTRLTVV.

This chain links TRBV28 with TRBJ1-1; D is possibly TRBD1 (5 bases). The CDR3 runs 14 residues. Germline values: CDR1 MDHEN, CDR2 SYDVKM. Trimming removed 6 bases from V and 1 base from J, with 12 bases in between. CDR3 nucleotides: TGTGCCAGCAGCACGGGACGGGCGAACACTGAAGCTTTCTTT. It specifies CASSTGRANTEAFF.

Here the CDR3 DNA reads TGTGCCAGTAGTACCCGACTAGCGGGAGCCGAGCAGTACTTC. As protein: CASSTRLAGAEQYF. The chain employs TRBV19 and TRBJ2-7, with 12 bases lining up with TRBD2. V trimming: 4 bases; J trimming: 6 bases; junction bases outside the gene matches: 4. This CDR3 spans 14 amino acids. In germline, CDR1 is LNHDA, CDR2 SQIVND (reference sequence).